These T cell receptor beta chains were read from a single sample in a study of blood T cell repertoires in COVID-19. Sequencing was performed with immunoSEQ multiplex PCR; in TCRdb, only in-frame clones are kept and a portion is missing. The sample yields about 360,000 clones, around 87% seen once. The sequenced sample consisted of PBMCs or T cells enriched from blood (not recorded which). The receptors were gathered from a man younger than 40 who had recovered from COVID-19. CDR3s include the opening cysteine and the closing phenylalanine or tryptophan. A D gene is named only where the DNA matches it firmly. Rows give clone size only sometimes, using once, few, many, or a class for an expanded clone.

D,size,J,V,DNA,CDR3
TRBD1,-,TRBJ1-2,TRBV7-8,TGTGCCAGCAGCGGGACAGGGGGAAACTATGGCTACACCTTC,CASSGTGGNYGYTF
TRBD2,-,TRBJ2-3,TRBV11-2,TGTGCCAGCAGCTTAAATCCCCCGGGAGGCGGGGGTACGCAGTATTTT,CASSLNPPGGGGTQYF
TRBD1,-,TRBJ1-1,TRBV19,TGTGCCAGTAGTGCCAGGGACAGGCTGGGAGAAGCTTTCTTT,CASSARDRLGEAFF
TRBD1,once,TRBJ1-3,TRBV5-1,TGCGCCAGCAGCTTGCGACAGGGGGACACCATATATTTT,CASSLRQGDTIYF
-,once,TRBJ1-2,TRBV27,TGTGCCAGCAGTTTAGCCGCAGGGCTGCACTATGGCTACACCTTC,CASSLAAGLHYGYTF
-,-,TRBJ1-5,TRBV19,TGTGCCAGTAGTACGGACAGAGGACAGCCCCAGCATTTT,CASSTDRGQPQHF
TRBD1,-,TRBJ2-3,TRBV27,TGTGCCAGCAGTTTCGCCCAGGGGGGCACAGATACGCAGTATTTT,CASSFAQGGTDTQYF
TRBD2,-,TRBJ2-1,TRBV5-4,TGTGCCAGCAGCCCTCTAGCGGGGGGGCTTTACAATGAGCAGTTCTTC,CASSPLAGGLYNEQFF
-,-,TRBJ1-2,TRBV7-9,TGTGCCAGCATCCGGGGGTCCGGCTATGGCTACACCTTC,CASIRGSGYGYTF
-,-,TRBJ2-6,TRBV18,TGTGCCAGCTCACCACCCATCTCTGGGGCCAACGTCCTGACTTTC,CASSPPISGANVLTF
-,few,TRBJ2-2,TRBV27,TGTGCCAGCACCTGGGGAGCGGCTAACACCGGGGAGCTGTTTTTT,CASTWGAANTGELFF
-,-,TRBJ1-6,TRBV3-1/TRBV3-2,TGTGCCAGCAGCCAAGGGCAGCGGAATTCACCCCTCCACTTT,CASSQGQRNSPLHF
-,once,TRBJ2-1,TRBV7-2,TGTGCCAGCAGCGAGGCCTGGAATGAGCAGTTCTTC,CASSEAWNEQFF
TRBD2,-,TRBJ2-5,TRBV2,TGTGCCAGCAGCGGTGGGCTAGCGGGGCGGGAGACCCAGTACTTC,CASSGGLAGRETQYF
TRBD2,-,TRBJ2-3,TRBV4-2,TGTGCCAGCAGCCAAGGGAGCGGGGGGGGCACAGATACGCAGTATTTT,CASSQGSGGGTDTQYF
TRBD1,-,TRBJ2-1,TRBV7-6,TGTGCCAGCAGCACTCCCGGGACAGTTCACAATGAGCAGTTCTTC,CASSTPGTVHNEQFF
TRBD1,-,TRBJ2-5,TRBV10-2,TGCGCCAGCATGACGGACAGGGGAGAGACCCAGTACTTC,CASMTDRGETQYF
-,-,TRBJ1-1,TRBV6-1,TGTGCCAGCAGTGAAGGAATGCGGGGGGTAATGAACACTGAAGCTTTCTTT,CASSEGMRGVMNTEAFF
-,-,TRBJ2-7,TRBV15,TGTGCCACCAGCAGAGATGTGGCAGGGGTCAACGAGCAGTACTTC,CATSRDVAGVNEQYF
TRBD1,-,TRBJ1-5,TRBV19,TGTGCCAGTAGTTCAGAGACAGGGTTTGCGCCCCAGCATTTT,CASSSETGFAPQHF
-,-,TRBJ1-2,TRBV5-1,TGCGCCAGCAGCTTGGATGGGCAGAACTATGGCTACACCTTC,CASSLDGQNYGYTF
TRBD1,-,TRBJ2-2,TRBV5-4,TGTGCCAGCAGCCCCACAGGGGTTTCGGGGAACACCGGGGAGCTGTTTTTT,CASSPTGVSGNTGELFF
TRBD1,-,TRBJ2-7,TRBV5-4,TGTGCCAGCAGTTTGACGGGACAGGGGGCGCCCGAGCAGTACTTC,CASSLTGQGAPEQYF
TRBD1,-,TRBJ1-2,TRBV14,TGTGCCAGCAGTCAGAGGGGTACAGGGGTGGCTAACTATGGCTACACCTTC,CASSQRGTGVANYGYTF
TRBD1,-,TRBJ1-4,TRBV14,TGTGCCAGCGGGTCCTCGGGACAGGGAAATGAAAAACTGTTTTTT,CASGSSGQGNEKLFF
-,-,TRBJ2-5,TRBV6-1,TGTGCCAGCAGCGGACGGACAGAGCACCAAGAGACCCAGTACTTC,CASSGRTEHQETQYF
TRBD2,-,TRBJ2-3,TRBV11-2,TGTGCCAGCAGCGTAGGGCGACTATTGGGGACTAGCGTAGCGTATTTT,CASSVGRLLGTSVAYF
TRBD2,-,TRBJ2-3,TRBV7-9,TGTGCCAGCAGCTTATCCCTTGGACTAGCTTCCGATACGCAGTATTTT,CASSLSLGLASDTQYF
TRBD1,-,TRBJ1-1,TRBV18,TGTGCCAGCTCACGAGAGGGGACAGGGGGGACTGAAGCTTTCTTT,CASSREGTGGTEAFF
-,-,TRBJ2-5,TRBV20-1,TGCAGTGCTAGTCGGACACCAGGGGTCCAAGAGACCCAGTACTTC,CSASRTPGVQETQYF
-,once,TRBJ1-1,TRBV27,TGTGCCAGCAGTTTCGGCAGGCCCTTGAACACTGAAGCTTTCTTT,CASSFGRPLNTEAFF
TRBD1,-,TRBJ2-2,TRBV19,TGTGCCAGTAGTATAGGGGACAGGGTTCCCGGGGAGCTGTTTTTT,CASSIGDRVPGELFF
TRBD2,few,TRBJ2-7,TRBV5-1,TGCGCCAGCAGCTTCGGGGGGATTGTATACGAGCAGTACTTC,CASSFGGIVYEQYF
-,-,TRBJ1-1,TRBV2,TGTGCCACCCAGAACGGGGAAATGAACACTGAAGCTTTCTTT,CATQNGEMNTEAFF
TRBD1,-,TRBJ2-3,TRBV18,TGTGCCAGCTCGACAGGGAGCACAGATACGCAGTATTTT,CASSTGSTDTQYF
-,once,TRBJ2-1,TRBV7-6,TGTGCCAGCAGCCTAACTCCAGCGGGCTCCTACAATGAGCAGTTCTTC,CASSLTPAGSYNEQFF
-,-,TRBJ2-3,TRBV6-5,TGTGCCAGCAGTTATGGGCTAGATACGCAGTATTTT,CASSYGLDTQYF
-,-,TRBJ1-4,TRBV7-2,TGTGCCAGCAGCTCCCGGACTTTCGAGGGCTTTAATGAAAAACTGTTTTTT,CASSSRTFEGFNEKLFF
-,once,TRBJ1-1,TRBV10-3,TGTGCCATCAGTGATAATCGGGGAAAGAACACTGAAGCTTTCTTT,CAISDNRGKNTEAFF
TRBD1,once,TRBJ2-1,TRBV18,TGTGCCAGCCACGGACAGGGGGCATCAAACCCCTCCTACAATGAGCAGTTCTTC,CASHGQGASNPSYNEQFF
TRBD2,-,TRBJ2-5,TRBV27,TGTGCCAGCAGTACACTACTAGCGGGGGGGCTTAGAGAGACCCAGTACTTC,CASSTLLAGGLRETQYF
TRBD1,-,TRBJ2-2,TRBV11-2,TGTGCCAGCAGGGGTTACAGGGGGAGGACCGGGGAGCTGTTTTTT,CASRGYRGRTGELFF
-,-,TRBJ2-7,TRBV19,TGTGCCAGTAGTATAGCCGGGGGACTTTCCTACGAGCAGTACTTC,CASSIAGGLSYEQYF
-,few,TRBJ1-5,TRBV5-1,TGCGCCAGCCGCTGGGGGCAGGATAGCAATCAGCCCCAGCATTTT,CASRWGQDSNQPQHF
-,once,TRBJ2-2,TRBV19,TGTGCCAGTAGTATGGAAAGGGGTCTCTACACCGGGGAGCTGTTTTTT,CASSMERGLYTGELFF
-,-,TRBJ2-1,TRBV4-1,TGCGCCAGCAGCAAAGACCGTAGCTCCTACAATGAGCAGTTCTTC,CASSKDRSSYNEQFF
TRBD1,-,TRBJ1-5,TRBV30,TGTGCCTGGAACAGGGGGGGGAGGGATCAGCCCCAGCATTTT,CAWNRGGRDQPQHF
-,-,TRBJ1-3,TRBV3-1/TRBV3-2,TGTGCCAGCAGCGAAGCTGAGAGTCCTTTAAACACCATATATTTT,CASSEAESPLNTIYF
-,-,TRBJ1-5,TRBV6-5,TGTGCCAGCAGTATAGCAGACAATCAGCCCCAGCATTTT,CASSIADNQPQHF
-,-,TRBJ2-1,TRBV7-2,TGTGCCAGCAGCTTAGCGGTGGGACAACTCAATGAGCAGTTCTTC,CASSLAVGQLNEQFF
TRBD1,-,TRBJ1-2,TRBV27,TGTGCCAGCAGTTTTAACAGGGGACGGGATGGCTACACCTTC,CASSFNRGRDGYTF
-,few,TRBJ1-1,TRBV6-5,TGTGCCAGCAGTTACAGTCACGGGGACACTGAAGCTTTCTTT,CASSYSHGDTEAFF
-,-,TRBJ2-3,TRBV27,TGTGCCAGCAGTTCGGACTACCGGCCAAGTGTTACGCAGTATTTT,CASSSDYRPSVTQYF
TRBD1,-,TRBJ2-2,TRBV15,TGTGCCACCAGCGGGGGACAGGGAAGTACCGGGGAGCTGTTTTTT,CATSGGQGSTGELFF
TRBD1,-,TRBJ1-1,TRBV27,TGTGCCAGCAGTTTGGGGACAGTCCGGCACACTGAAGCTTTCTTT,CASSLGTVRHTEAFF
TRBD1,-,TRBJ1-2,TRBV10-3,TGTGCCATCAGTGAGCGGGGACAGGGTTCTGGCTACACCTTC,CAISERGQGSGYTF
TRBD2,-,TRBJ2-7,TRBV29-1,TGCAGCGTGGGGGACTATTCCTACGAGCAGTACTTC,CSVGDYSYEQYF